The rows below give T cell receptor beta chains drawn from one sample of a study of CD8 T cells in Susac syndrome. MiXCR, run by TCRdb on the immunoSEQ multiplex PCR reads, gives a single entry per CDR3 protein. The repertoire includes about 300,000 distinct CDR3 sequences, 70% to 90% of them detected once, and about 0.11% sits in the top ten. Specimen: CD8+ T cells from PBMCs. The receptors here all came from a human donor with multiple sclerosis. CDR3s include the opening cysteine and the closing phenylalanine or tryptophan.

v_gene	j_gene	CDR3aa
TRBV28	TRBJ2-6	CASSTSVADAGANVLTF
TRBV5-4	TRBJ2-3	CASSLKREAADTQYF
TRBV4-2	TRBJ2-7	CASSQFRGRDGSYEQYF
TRBV11-2	TRBJ1-5	CASSLAFSSNQPQHF
TRBV20-1	TRBJ1-1	CSARAGRRQAFF
TRBV30	TRBJ2-2	CAWSGLAGGANTGELFF
TRBV5-5	TRBJ1-5	CASSLAKFQDNQPQHF
TRBV14	TRBJ2-7	CASSREPGSSYEQYF
TRBV7-6	TRBJ2-1	CASSAQNNEQFF
TRBV19	TRBJ1-3	CASKPFSGNTIYF
TRBV5-4	TRBJ2-1	CASRLVGGPDNEQFF
TRBV7-9	TRBJ2-1	CASSLRTFEQFF
TRBV2	TRBJ2-1	CASSVKGPLYNEQFF
TRBV29-1	TRBJ2-7	CSVSDLPYEQYF
TRBV9	TRBJ1-1	CASSTPGFTEAFF
TRBV2	TRBJ1-5	CASRGRDREVNQPQHF
TRBV9	TRBJ2-2	CASSEGGSGWSRELFF
TRBV13	TRBJ2-3	CASSFPSGPTQYF
TRBV19	TRBJ2-5	CASADRAYQETQYF
TRBV6-1	TRBJ1-5	CAIGGGNQPQHF
TRBV25-1	TRBJ2-1	CASSVTRQGALNEQFF
TRBV9	TRBJ2-2	CASSVVRGELFF
TRBV3-1	TRBJ2-1	CASSRGPGRGLYNEQFF
TRBV2	TRBJ1-5	CASWGWNQPQHF
TRBV10-3	TRBJ2-1	CAISEFRLPNEQFF
TRBV2	TRBJ2-7	CASSAGTGSTYEQYF
TRBV19	TRBJ2-2	CASSIPLEANTGELFF
TRBV7-9	TRBJ2-3	CASSSSTRHPTDTQYF
TRBV19	TRBJ1-1	CASKMNTEAFF
TRBV27	TRBJ1-1	CASSLSIGGLTEAFF
TRBV23-1	TRBJ2-2	CASTSGTDSNGELFF
TRBV5-8	TRBJ1-1	CASSLFHRARNTEAFF